These T cell receptor beta chains were read from a single sample in a study of T cell responses to AZD1222 COVID-19 vaccine. Some clones are missing from TCRdb's copy, which holds only in-frame ones; the method was immunoSEQ multiplex PCR. Of around 78,000 clones listed, around 87% are singletons. This specimen was peripheral blood, taken on day 0 of AZD1222 vaccination. Receptors were obtained from an adult in good health. Both conserved end residues are part of each CDR3. The order of the fields is J gene, V gene, D gene, clone size, CDR3 protein, CDR3 DNA. A D gene is named only where the DNA matches it firmly. Clone size is given for some rows only: seen once, a few or many times, or a class if the clone is expanded.

j_call: TRBJ2-1; v_call: TRBV6-4; d_call: NA; clone_size: NA; cdr3_aa: CASSQEGSSYNEQFF; cdr3_nt: TGTGCCAGCAGTCAAGAGGGGAGCTCCTACAATGAGCAGTTCTTC
j_call: TRBJ2-3; v_call: TRBV11-3; d_call: TRBD1; clone_size: NA; cdr3_aa: CASSFGQARDTQYF; cdr3_nt: TGTGCCAGCAGCTTCGGACAGGCCAGGGATACGCAGTATTTT
j_call: TRBJ2-3; v_call: TRBV10-1; d_call: NA; clone_size: NA; cdr3_aa: CASSENNPSGTQYF; cdr3_nt: TGCGCCAGCAGTGAGAACAATCCATCGGGTACGCAGTATTTT
j_call: TRBJ2-2; v_call: TRBV28; d_call: TRBD1; clone_size: NA; cdr3_aa: CASSYTGGVSGELFF; cdr3_nt: TGTGCCAGCAGTTACACAGGGGGTGTCAGCGGGGAGCTGTTTTTT
j_call: TRBJ1-2; v_call: TRBV7-9; d_call: TRBD1; clone_size: NA; cdr3_aa: CASSLGDSFYGYTF; cdr3_nt: TGTGCCAGCAGCTTGGGGGACAGCTTCTATGGCTACACCTTC
j_call: TRBJ2-6; v_call: TRBV5-1; d_call: NA; clone_size: NA; cdr3_aa: CASSLDTLSGANVLTF; cdr3_nt: TGCGCCAGCAGCTTGGACACACTCTCTGGGGCCAACGTCCTGACTTTC
j_call: TRBJ2-2; v_call: TRBV23-1; d_call: NA; clone_size: NA; cdr3_aa: CASSHIPARELFF; cdr3_nt: TGCGCCAGCAGTCATATCCCCGCTCGGGAGCTGTTTTTT
j_call: TRBJ2-4; v_call: TRBV28; d_call: TRBD2; clone_size: few; cdr3_aa: CASRGSGTSGRAGWIQYF; cdr3_nt: TGTGCCAGCAGAGGTTCCGGGACTAGCGGGAGGGCGGGGTGGATTCAGTACTTC
j_call: TRBJ1-1; v_call: TRBV18; d_call: TRBD1; clone_size: once; cdr3_aa: CASSLYRQGGGDTEAFF; cdr3_nt: TGTGCCAGCTCACTATACCGACAGGGAGGGGGAGACACTGAAGCTTTCTTT
j_call: TRBJ1-1; v_call: TRBV29-1; d_call: NA; clone_size: few; cdr3_aa: CSVESTGSSAFF; cdr3_nt: TGCAGCGTTGAATCCACAGGGTCGTCAGCTTTCTTT
j_call: TRBJ1-1; v_call: TRBV11-2; d_call: NA; clone_size: NA; cdr3_aa: CASSFQPYTEAFF; cdr3_nt: TGTGCCAGCAGCTTCCAGCCCTACACTGAAGCTTTCTTT
j_call: TRBJ1-2; v_call: TRBV6-1; d_call: TRBD1; clone_size: once; cdr3_aa: CASSEDREDYGYTF; cdr3_nt: TGTGCCAGCAGTGAGGACAGGGAAGACTATGGCTACACCTTC
j_call: TRBJ2-2; v_call: TRBV4-2; d_call: NA; clone_size: NA; cdr3_aa: CASSPLATRSSTGELFF; cdr3_nt: TGTGCCAGCAGCCCCCTGGCTACCCGGAGTAGCACCGGGGAGCTGTTTTTT
j_call: TRBJ1-5; v_call: TRBV5-6; d_call: NA; clone_size: NA; cdr3_aa: CASSSFGAREPQHF; cdr3_nt: TGTGCCAGCAGCTCCTTCGGGGCCCGGGAGCCCCAGCATTTT
j_call: TRBJ1-4; v_call: TRBV19; d_call: NA; clone_size: NA; cdr3_aa: CASSPERGEGGEKLFF; cdr3_nt: TGTGCCAGTAGTCCCGAACGTGGGGAGGGCGGTGAAAAACTGTTTTTT
j_call: TRBJ1-5; v_call: TRBV20-1; d_call: NA; clone_size: NA; cdr3_aa: CSASGQVSNQPQHF; cdr3_nt: TGCAGTGCTAGTGGTCAAGTTAGCAATCAGCCCCAGCATTTT
j_call: TRBJ2-7; v_call: TRBV29-1; d_call: NA; clone_size: NA; cdr3_aa: CSTSGSSYEQYF; cdr3_nt: TGCAGCACCTCTGGGAGCTCCTACGAGCAGTACTTC